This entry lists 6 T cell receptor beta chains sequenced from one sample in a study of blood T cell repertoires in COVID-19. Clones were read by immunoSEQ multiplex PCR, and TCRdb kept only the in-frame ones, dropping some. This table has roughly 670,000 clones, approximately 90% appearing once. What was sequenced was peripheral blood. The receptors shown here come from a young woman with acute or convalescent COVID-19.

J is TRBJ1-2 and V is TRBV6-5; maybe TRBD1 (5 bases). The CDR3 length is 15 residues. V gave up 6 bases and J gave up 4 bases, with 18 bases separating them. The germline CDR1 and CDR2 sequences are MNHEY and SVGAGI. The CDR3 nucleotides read TGTGCCAGCAGATTCTTGGGGCAGGGAGGCTATGGCTACACCTTC. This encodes CASRFLGQGGYGYTF.

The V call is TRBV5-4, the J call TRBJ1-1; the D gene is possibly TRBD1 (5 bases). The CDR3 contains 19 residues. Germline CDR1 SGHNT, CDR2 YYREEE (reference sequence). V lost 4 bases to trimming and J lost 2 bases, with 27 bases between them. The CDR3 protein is CASSRAGGGRLGGNTEAFF. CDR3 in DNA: TGTGCCAGCAGCCGAGCGGGGGGAGGCAGGCTGGGCGGCAACACTGAAGCTTTCTTT. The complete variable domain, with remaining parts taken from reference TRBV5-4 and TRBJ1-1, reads ETGVTQSPTHLIKTRGQQVTLRCSSQSGHNTVSWYQQALGQGPQFIFQYYREEENGRGNFPPRFSGLQFPNYSSELNVNALELDDSALYLCASSRAGGGRLGGNTEAFFGQGTRLTVV.

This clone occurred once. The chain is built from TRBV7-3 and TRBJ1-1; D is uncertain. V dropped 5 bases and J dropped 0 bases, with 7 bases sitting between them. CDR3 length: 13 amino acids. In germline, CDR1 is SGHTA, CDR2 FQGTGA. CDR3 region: CASSRSLNTEAFF. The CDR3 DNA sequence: TGTGCCAGCAGCCGGAGCTTGAACACTGAAGCTTTCTTT.

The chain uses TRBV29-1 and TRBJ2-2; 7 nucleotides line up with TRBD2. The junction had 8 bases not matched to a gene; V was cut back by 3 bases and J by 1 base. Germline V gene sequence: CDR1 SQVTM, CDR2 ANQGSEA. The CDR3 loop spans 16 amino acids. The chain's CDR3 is CSVEGGRGMNTGELFF. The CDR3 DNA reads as TGCAGCGTTGAGGGTGGGCGGGGGATGAACACCGGGGAGCTGTTTTTT.

CDR3 sequence reads: CASSQVIGGVEQYF. CDR3 DNA sequence: TGTGCCAGCAGCCAAGTAATAGGGGGGGTCGAGCAGTACTTC. This rearrangement joins TRBV3-1 (or the pseudogene TRBV3-2) to TRBJ2-7; D might be TRBD2 (7 bases). The CDR3 runs 14 residues. Trimming took off 1 base at V and 6 bases at J, with 13 bases between the two ends. Germline V CDR1 and CDR2: LGHDT, YNNKEL (reference sequence).

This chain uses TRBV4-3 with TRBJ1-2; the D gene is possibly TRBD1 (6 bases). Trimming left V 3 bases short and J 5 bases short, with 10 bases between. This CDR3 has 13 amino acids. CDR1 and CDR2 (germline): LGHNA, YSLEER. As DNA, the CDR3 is TGCGCCAGCAGCCAGTTAACAGGGTATGGCTACACCTTC. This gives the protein CASSQLTGYGYTF.